This TCR beta chain is from a study of cytotoxic CD8 clonotypes in ibrutinib-treated CLL. Across the whole study: Within the patient group, about a dozen were relapsed/refractory and some 14 treatment-naive, and about 17 were IGHV unmutated.

V lost 3 bases and J lost 4; bases outside the gene matches: 0. CDR3 length equals 13 residues. Germline assignment: CDR1 LGHNA and CDR2 YSLEER. Broader study findings: Clonotypes that were public were uncommon, and they contracted or stayed stable on treatment. Rising at ibrutinib response, clonality subsequently fell back toward baseline at progression.

Assay: immunoSEQ multiplex PCR; the TCRdb copy retains only in-frame clones and omits some. The sample records some 130,000 clones, about 85% being singletons. Concerning this clone itself: What it binds is unknown.

This clonotype originated in a human donor with chronic lymphocytic leukemia. The sample was PBMCs, taken after 24 months of ibrutinib treatment. The rearrangement uses TRBV4-3 and TRBJ2-5; 9 positions match TRBD2. CDR3 DNA: TGCGCCAGCAGCCAGACTAGCGGAGAGACCCAGTACTTC. This gives the protein CASSQTSGETQYF.